The 29 T cell receptor beta chains listed next were all sequenced from one sample in a study of immune heterogeneity within non-small cell lung tumors. Template was bulk tumor genomic DNA, around 600 ng per sample. While surgery was under way, several biopsies spaced far apart were taken per primary tumor. Curative surgical treatment was performed in patients who had newly diagnosed, untreated non-small cell lung cancer. CDR3 of TCR beta was amplified by multiplex PCR that used 32 V and 13 J primers. One entry per CDR3 protein, called by TCRdb with MiXCR from the multiplex PCR reads. The sample records 8,500 to 11,000 distinct CDR3 sequences, around a sixth being singletons. The material sequenced was lung tumor tissue. Receptors originate from a man between 35 and 55 years old with non-small cell lung cancer.

This clonotype is medium-sized (0.01 to 0.1%) by share. The chain employs TRBV27 and TRBJ2-7; 8 bases agree with TRBD1. CDR1 and CDR2 (germline): MNHEY, SMNVEV (reference sequence). The length of the CDR3 is 14 residues. The junction had 6 bases not matched to a gene; V was cut back by 5 bases and J by 3 bases. The CDR3 protein is CASSQRTGIYEQYF. The CDR3 coding sequence is TGTGCCAGCAGTCAAAGGACAGGGATCTACGAGCAGTACTTC.

The CDR3 spells CSASSMLFTEAFF. In DNA form, the CDR3 reads TGCAGTGCTTCTAGCATGCTGTTCACTGAAGCTTTCTTT. J is TRBJ1-1 and V is TRBV20-1; unclear D gene. V dropped 5 bases and J dropped 4 bases, with 14 bases sitting between them. CDR1 and CDR2 (germline): DFQATT, SNEGSKA (reference sequence). This CDR3 is 13 amino acids long.

This clonotype was observed many times. V usage is TRBV7-9 and J usage is TRBJ1-2, with no clear D. CDR1 and CDR2 from the germline V gene are SEHNR and FQNEAQ (reference sequence). The ends were cut back, 1 base at V and 6 bases at J, with 9 bases in the middle. This CDR3 contains 13 residues. CDR3 DNA sequence: TGTGCCAGCAGCTTAGGCCCGGAGCATGGCTACACCTTC. It specifies CASSLGPEHGYTF.

This clonotype is termed medium-sized. The junction departs from the called germline gene at one end, perhaps through a read error. The rearrangement links TRBV20-1 to TRBJ2-1; no firm D call. The germline gives CDR1 DFQATT, CDR2 SNEGSKA (reference sequence). The CDR3 is made up of 15 amino acids. Here the CDR3 reads CSAQNPRSSNNEQFF. The CDR3 coding sequence is TGCAGTGCTCAAAACCCTAGAAGCTCCAACAATGAGCAGTTCTTC.

This clonotype is categorized as medium-sized. The chain carries TRBV12-3 or TRBV12-4 and TRBJ1-2; D possibly corresponds to TRBD1 (5 bases). The ends were cut back, 5 bases at V and 2 bases at J, with 9 bases in the middle. The CDR3 totals 13 residues. The CDR3 DNA reads as TGTGCCAGCAGTGGGGCTGGGAACTATGGCTACACCTTC. Translating it yields CASSGAGNYGYTF.

This clonotype is medium-sized by share. The chain links TRBV7-8 to TRBJ2-2; D not certain. From germline, CDR1 is SGHVS and CDR2 FQNEAQ. This CDR3 spans 12 amino acids. Trimming left V 3 bases short and J 7 bases short, with 6 bases between. The CDR3: CASSLYDGELFF. The CDR3 coding sequence is TGTGCCAGCAGCTTGTATGACGGGGAGCTGTTTTTT. Drawing the rest from reference TRBV7-8 and TRBJ2-2, the complete variable domain is GAGVSQSPRYKVAKRGQDVALRCDPISGHVSLFWYQQALGQGPEFLTYFQNEAQLDKSGLPSDRFFAERPEGSVSTLKIQRTQQEDSAVYLCASSLYDGELFFGEGSRLTVL.

This clonotype ranks as medium-sized. This rearrangement joins TRBV7-6 to TRBJ2-7; 10 positions match TRBD2. Germline loops: CDR1 SGHVS, CDR2 FNYEAQ. The CDR3 length is 14 residues. V dropped 2 bases and J dropped 3; count of bases not matched to a gene: 1. The CDR3 reads CASSLLAGVYEQYF. The DNA of the CDR3 is TGTGCCAGCAGCTTACTAGCGGGAGTCTACGAGCAGTACTTC.

J is TRBJ2-4 and V is TRBV20-1; a possible D gene is TRBD1 (6 bases). The CDR3 sequence is 15 residues long. V was pared by 5 bases and J by 0 bases, with 14 bases between. Germline assignment: CDR1 DFQATT and CDR2 SNEGSKA (reference sequence). The CDR3: CSAFRTELAKNIQYF. In DNA, the CDR3 is TGCAGTGCTTTCCGGACAGAGTTAGCCAAAAACATTCAGTACTTC.

Many counts were recorded for this clonotype. For the CDR3, the DNA is TGTGCCAGCAGTGAATTTGTTGCCGCGAACACTGAAGCTTTCTTT. Translation gives CASSEFVAANTEAFF. The chain has TRBV6-1 and TRBJ1-1, with D uncertain. Germline V gene lookup returns CDR1 MNHNS and CDR2 SASEGT. V was trimmed by 2 bases and J by 1 base, leaving 11 bases between them. There are 15 residues in the CDR3.

By frequency in the sample, this clonotype is medium-sized. V and J are TRBV11-3 and TRBJ2-7; tentatively, D is TRBD1 (5 bases). This CDR3 contains 13 residues. CDR1 is SGHNT, CDR2 YENEEA, per germline. V shed 3 bases and J shed 1 base, with 7 bases lying between them. CDR3 amino acids: CASSFQGSYEQYF. CDR3 coding DNA: TGTGCCAGCAGCTTTCAGGGTTCCTACGAGCAGTACTTC.

This clonotype was found many times. The chain combines TRBV5-1 with TRBJ2-3; D may be TRBD2 (5 bases). This CDR3 is 14 amino acids long. V shed 2 bases and J shed 4 bases, with 11 bases lying between them. Germline V gives CDR1 SGHRS, CDR2 YFSETQ. This CDR3 is CASSFRRGSDTQYF. CDR3 nucleotides: TGCGCCAGCAGCTTTAGACGGGGTTCAGATACGCAGTATTTT. The variable domain in full, completed from reference TRBV5-1 and TRBJ2-3, reads KAGVTQTPRYLIKTRGQQVTLSCSPISGHRSVSWYQQTPGQGLQFLFEYFSETQRNKGNFPGRFSGRQFSNSRSEMNVSTLELGDSALYLCASSFRRGSDTQYFGPGTRLTVL.

This clonotype was counted a few times. The CDR3 ends on some other residue instead of the conserved phenylalanine or tryptophan, so this is likely a read error. The DNA is left out, because the CDR3 cannot be placed on it with certainty; the CDR3 is given as TCRdb lists it. The V and J genes are TRBV9 and TRBJ2-3; TRBD2, the table's D call, was not compared with the DNA. Germline loops: CDR1 SGDLS, CDR2 YYNGEE. The length of the CDR3 is 16 amino acids, counting both ends. CDR3 in amino acids: CASSRLAEGGEQYFGP.

The chain combines TRBV14 with TRBJ1-4, with TRBD1 matching over 7 bases. Per germline, CDR1 SGHDN and CDR2 FVKESK. Losses at the gene ends were 4 bases for V and 11 bases for J; bases not matched to a gene: 13. This CDR3 has 15 residues. The CDR3 DNA reads as TGTGCCAGCAGCCCAAAGACAGGGTGGGAGGCGAAACTGTTTTTT. Protein sequence: CASSPKTGWEAKLFF.

This clonotype is labeled as medium-sized. The chain carries TRBV28 and TRBJ1-2, with no clear D. With 3 bases removed from V and 8 bases from J, the gap between germline ends came to 16 bases. This CDR3 contains 14 residues. Germline CDR1 reads MDHEN; CDR2 reads SYDVKM. The CDR3 protein is CASSFFLGGLGYTF. The CDR3, as DNA: TGTGCCAGCAGTTTTTTCTTGGGAGGCCTAGGCTACACCTTC.

In its sample, this clonotype ranks as medium-sized. The chain uses TRBV6-1 and TRBJ1-5; 7 bases map to TRBD1. V trimming: 4 bases; J trimming: 1 base; junction bases outside the gene matches: 7. Germline lookup yields CDR1 MNHNS and CDR2 SASEGT. This CDR3 is built from 16 residues. The CDR3 DNA is TGTGCCAGCAGTGCACAGGGGAGTGTAAGCAATCAGCCCCAGCATTTT. Encoded protein: CASSAQGSVSNQPQHF.

Many counts were recorded for this clonotype. The J gene is TRBJ1-4, the V gene TRBV29-1; 7 bases are a match to TRBD1. There are 16 residues in the CDR3. The germline V gene has CDR1 SQVTM and CDR2 ANQGSEA. V dropped 2 bases and J dropped 5; count of bases not matched to a gene: 11. CDR3 sequence reads: CSVEIGRTGANEKLFF. CDR3 in DNA: TGCAGCGTTGAAATAGGCCGGACAGGCGCAAATGAAAAACTGTTTTTT.

Within the sample, this clonotype is medium-sized. The chain has TRBV12-3 or TRBV12-4 and TRBJ1-1; D uncertain. Trimming took off 6 bases at V and 2 bases at J, with 4 bases between the two ends. The CDR3 contains 11 residues. Written as DNA, the CDR3 is TGTGCCAGCAGCCCTAACACTGAAGCTTTCTTT. It is translated as CASSPNTEAFF.

This clonotype is deemed medium-sized (0.01 to 0.1%). The chain couples TRBV19 to TRBJ2-7; 9 nucleotides line up with TRBD1. Germline CDR1 reads LNHDA; CDR2 reads SQIVND (reference sequence). With V trimmed by 3 bases and J by 3 bases, 9 bases remained unmatched. The CDR3 length is 16 residues. Written as DNA, the CDR3 is TGTGCCAGTAGTATTAGGGGGACAGGGCCAAACTACGAGCAGTACTTC. It yields the protein CASSIRGTGPNYEQYF.

This clonotype was seen ten or more times. The rearrangement uses TRBV19 and TRBJ1-2; no clear D. CDR1 and CDR2 from the germline V gene are LNHDA and SQIVND (reference sequence). Trimming removed 6 bases at V and 2 bases at J, with 7 bases between. There are 12 residues in the CDR3. The CDR3 sequence is CASRNRNYGYTF. CDR3 nucleotide sequence: TGTGCCAGTAGAAACCGCAACTATGGCTACACCTTC.

By sample share, this clonotype is medium-sized. The chain joins TRBV14 to TRBJ1-2, with D unclear. V was trimmed by 2 bases and J by 2 bases, leaving 12 bases between them. Germline CDR1 SGHDN, CDR2 FVKESK. CDR3 length: 15 residues. The CDR3 loop reads CASSQNRRSNYGYTF. CDR3 bases: TGTGCCAGCAGCCAAAACCGGAGATCCAACTATGGCTACACCTTC.

In this sample, this clonotype turned up many times. V and J are TRBV13 and TRBJ2-1, with TRBD2 matching 7 bases. Germline lookup yields CDR1 PRHDT and CDR2 FYEKMQ (reference sequence). With 3 bases clipped from V and 4 bases from J, the junction kept 6 bases outside the gene matches. This CDR3 region has 15 residues. The chain's CDR3 is CASSFPSGTYNEQFF. The DNA for the CDR3 is TGTGCCAGCAGCTTCCCTAGCGGTACTTACAATGAGCAGTTCTTC.

This clonotype was counted ten times or more. The rearrangement uses TRBV6-1 and TRBJ2-4; D unclear. CDR1 MNHNS and CDR2 SASEGT come from the germline V gene. The CDR3 runs to 17 residues. Trimming stripped 6 bases from V and 0 bases from J, with 18 bases between. This CDR3 is CASSPRPNSIAKNIQYF. The CDR3 DNA reads as TGTGCCAGCAGCCCCCGGCCGAACAGTATAGCCAAAAACATTCAGTACTTC.

This clonotype was recorded many times. This chain links TRBV5-1 with TRBJ2-3; D might be TRBD1 (5 bases). This CDR3 is built from 13 residues. V shed 6 bases and J shed 4 bases, with 12 bases lying between them. Germline loops: CDR1 SGHRS, CDR2 YFSETQ. The CDR3 reads CASKQEVADTQYF. CDR3 nucleotide sequence: TGCGCCAGCAAACAGGAAGTCGCAGATACGCAGTATTTT.

This clonotype is classed as medium-sized. The chain recombines TRBV11-1 with TRBJ2-3, with D possibly TRBD2 on 5 matching bases. Germline assignment: CDR1 SGHAT and CDR2 FQDESV (reference sequence). The CDR3 loop spans 14 amino acids. Trimming left V 0 bases short and J 4 bases short, with 8 bases between. The CDR3 nucleotides are TGTGCCAGCAGCTTAGCGTCTAGCTCAGATACGCAGTATTTT. It translates to CASSLASSSDTQYF. Together with reference TRBV11-1 and TRBJ2-3, the CDR3 gives the full variable domain: EAEVAQSPRYKITEKSQAVAFWCDPISGHATLYWYRQILGQGPELLVQFQDESVVDDSQLPKDRFSAERLKGVDSTLKIQPAELGDSAMYLCASSLASSSDTQYFGPGTRLTVL.

The V and J genes are TRBV20-1 and TRBJ2-5; possible D gene TRBD1, 6 bases. This CDR3 spans 16 amino acids. V lost 3 bases and J lost 5, with 22 bases in between. Germline CDR1 DFQATT, CDR2 SNEGSKA (reference sequence). CDR3 DNA sequence: TGCAGTGCTAGTGGCAGCAGGGGTGGGATGGGGGAGACCCAGTACTTC. This translates into CSASGSRGGMGETQYF.

This clonotype was counted many times. The V and J genes are TRBV7-9 and TRBJ1-2; unclear D gene. Germline assignment: CDR1 SEHNR and CDR2 FQNEAQ (reference sequence). This CDR3 spans 14 amino acids. V gave up 3 bases and J gave up 6 bases, with 14 bases separating them. CDR3 sequence: CASSLSELQDGYTF. As DNA, the CDR3 is TGTGCCAGCAGCTTGTCTGAGTTACAAGATGGCTACACCTTC.

This clonotype was detected once. CDR3 sequence: CSAIITDFTSTDTQYF. Here the CDR3 DNA reads TGCAGTGCTATTATTACGGACTTTACTAGCACAGATACGCAGTATTTT. The V call is TRBV20-1, the J call TRBJ2-3; TRBD2 might be the D (5 bases). CDR3 size: 16 residues. V lost 4 bases and J 0 bases, leaving 17 bases between the germline ends. Germline V gene lookup returns CDR1 DFQATT and CDR2 SNEGSKA (reference sequence).

The sample holds many counts of this clonotype. The chain carries TRBV6-2 or TRBV6-3 and TRBJ2-1; 7 bases fit TRBD2. The V and J ends lost 5 bases and 3 bases, in that order; junction bases with no gene match: 4. The CDR3 is made up of 14 amino acids. Germline values: CDR1 MNHEY, CDR2 SVGEGT. Here the CDR3 reads CASSARGGYNEQFF. In nucleotides, the CDR3 is TGTGCCAGCAGTGCTCGCGGGGGCTACAATGAGCAGTTCTTC.

This clonotype came up many times. The chain joins TRBV10-3 to TRBJ2-1, with 7 nucleotides matching TRBD2. V was pared by 3 bases and J by 8 bases, with 13 bases of the junction left unmatched. The CDR3 loop spans 16 amino acids. The germline CDR1 and CDR2 sequences are ENHRY and SYGVKD. In nucleotides, the CDR3 is TGTGCCATCAGTGAATCGGGCGGGAGCGCCTTAGATGAGCAGTTCTTC. As protein: CAISESGGSALDEQFF.